One TCR beta chain is described in this entry. Its antigen is still unknown. The authors sequenced TCR beta from blood CD8+ and CD4+ T cells. This sample was taken from a study of CD8 T cells in Susac syndrome. Study context: At blood draw, Susac syndrome patients were therapy-naive, on corticosteroids, or on intravenous immunoglobulin alone.

Notes on the study in general: The CD4+ T cell repertoires in Susac syndrome were not clonally expanded.

When the RNA was reverse transcribed, random hexamers were used with an input of 0.5 to 1 ug. A multiplex approach, immunoSEQ multiplex PCR, amplified TCR beta CDR3 across 54 Vbeta and 13 Jbeta. TCRdb itself ran the immunoSEQ multiplex PCR reads through MiXCR, one entry per CDR3 protein. The sample carries 130,000 or so distinct CDR3 sequences, 95% to 96% recorded once. CDR1 is SQVTM, CDR2 ANQGSEA, per germline. J was trimmed by 6 bases and V by 1 base; bases with no gene match: 8. The CDR3 covers 15 residues. This TCR came from a human donor with Susac syndrome. V usage is TRBV29-1 and J usage is TRBJ2-1, with 8 bases matching TRBD2. Sequencing input: CD4+ T cells from PBMCs. CDR3 protein: CSVEGSGGLLNEQFF. CDR3 DNA sequence: TGCAGCGTTGAAGGGTCGGGAGGGCTACTCAATGAGCAGTTCTTC.